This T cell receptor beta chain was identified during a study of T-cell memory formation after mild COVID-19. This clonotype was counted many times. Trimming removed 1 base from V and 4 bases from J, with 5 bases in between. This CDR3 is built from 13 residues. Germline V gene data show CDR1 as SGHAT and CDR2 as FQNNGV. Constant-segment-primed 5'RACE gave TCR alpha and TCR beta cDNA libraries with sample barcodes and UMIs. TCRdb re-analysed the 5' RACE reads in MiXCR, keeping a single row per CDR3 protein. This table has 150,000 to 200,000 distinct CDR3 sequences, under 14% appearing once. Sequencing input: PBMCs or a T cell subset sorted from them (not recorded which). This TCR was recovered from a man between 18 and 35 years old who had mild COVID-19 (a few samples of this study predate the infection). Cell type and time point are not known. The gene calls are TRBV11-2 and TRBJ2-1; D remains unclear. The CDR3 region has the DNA TGTGCCAGCAGCTTAGGACGGTACAATGAGCAGTTCTTC. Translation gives CASSLGRYNEQFF.